This T cell receptor beta chain was identified in a study of monozygotic twins with inflammatory bowel disease. TCRdb processed the 5' RACE reads again and assigns one entry to each CDR3 protein, with no DNA. The sample table sets out 330,000 or so distinct CDR3 sequences. The CDR3 contains 16 residues. The germline V gene encodes CDR1 LNHDA and CDR2 SQIVND (reference sequence). Sequenced: blood. This clonotype was obtained from a human donor with ulcerative colitis or Crohn's disease, or a healthy co-twin of an affected twin (not recorded which). This sequence joins TRBV19 and TRBJ1-5. This CDR3 reads CASSIGVADSNQPQHF.